These T cell receptor beta chains were read from a single sample in a study of cytomegalovirus exposure and HLA in healthy donors. Produced via immunoSEQ multiplex PCR; TCRdb's table is partial and in-frame only. There are over 200,000 clones in the sample; around four fifths occur only once, and 3% to 4% lies in the top ten. Sequencing was done on a sample of PBMCs. The receptors were sampled from a male donor in good health and CMV-seronegative. CDR3s include the opening cysteine and the closing phenylalanine or tryptophan. Each record gives: J gene, V gene, clone size, D gene, CDR3 DNA, CDR3 protein. A D gene is named only where the DNA matches it firmly. A row's size may be missing; if present it is once, few, many or a size class.

J: TRBJ1-5
V: TRBV19
size: once
D: TRBD1
DNA: TGTGCCAGTCGGTTAGGGGGCGACCAGCCCCAGCATTTT
CDR3: CASRLGGDQPQHF

J: TRBJ1-5
V: TRBV10-3
size: few
D: NA
DNA: TGTGCCATCAGTGAGGAGGGGGGGGGAATATTCAATCAGCCCCAGCATTTT
CDR3: CAISEEGGGIFNQPQHF

J: TRBJ1-4
V: TRBV5-1
size: NA
D: TRBD1
DNA: TGCGCCAGCACCCAACGGACAGGGTTAAATGAAAAACTGTTTTTT
CDR3: CASTQRTGLNEKLFF

J: TRBJ2-7
V: TRBV4-1
size: NA
D: NA
DNA: TGCGCCAGCAGCCAATACAGGGCCTCCTACGAGCAGTACTTC
CDR3: CASSQYRASYEQYF

J: TRBJ1-4
V: TRBV15
size: few
D: TRBD1
DNA: TGTGCCACCAGTCCAGGGGGCGCAACTAATGAAAAACTGTTTTTT
CDR3: CATSPGGATNEKLFF

J: TRBJ1-1
V: TRBV5-1
size: NA
D: NA
DNA: TGCGCCAGCAGAGGAGGGGAGGGGATGATGAACACTGAAGCTTTCTTT
CDR3: CASRGGEGMMNTEAFF

J: TRBJ1-1
V: TRBV6-6
size: NA
D: TRBD1
DNA: TGTGCCAGCAGTTCGCCTGGACAGGGGGGTACTGAAGCTTTCTTT
CDR3: CASSSPGQGGTEAFF

J: TRBJ1-5
V: TRBV27
size: NA
D: NA
DNA: TGTCCTCGGGGGCCCCAGCATTTT
CDR3: CPRGPQHF

J: TRBJ2-3
V: TRBV6-5
size: NA
D: NA
DNA: TGTGCCAGCACCTCGGGACACCTCGGCACAGATACGCAGTATTTT
CDR3: CASTSGHLGTDTQYF

J: TRBJ1-4
V: TRBV7-9
size: NA
D: NA
DNA: TGTTCCAGCACCCCGGCAGGAGGGTTAGATGAAAAACTGTTTTTT
CDR3: CSSTPAGGLDEKLFF

J: TRBJ2-5
V: TRBV11-2
size: NA
D: NA
DNA: TGTGCCAGCAGCTTAGTGTCAGACCAAGAGACCCAGTACTTC
CDR3: CASSLVSDQETQYF

J: TRBJ2-4
V: TRBV5-1
size: NA
D: TRBD1
DNA: TGCGCCAGCAGCTTGGACCGGACAGGGGAAGCCAAAAACATTCAGTACTTC
CDR3: CASSLDRTGEAKNIQYF

J: TRBJ2-7
V: TRBV5-6
size: many
D: TRBD2
DNA: TGTGCCAGCAGCTTCTCCCCGGTGACTAGCGGGGGCTCCTACGAGCAGTACTTC
CDR3: CASSFSPVTSGGSYEQYF